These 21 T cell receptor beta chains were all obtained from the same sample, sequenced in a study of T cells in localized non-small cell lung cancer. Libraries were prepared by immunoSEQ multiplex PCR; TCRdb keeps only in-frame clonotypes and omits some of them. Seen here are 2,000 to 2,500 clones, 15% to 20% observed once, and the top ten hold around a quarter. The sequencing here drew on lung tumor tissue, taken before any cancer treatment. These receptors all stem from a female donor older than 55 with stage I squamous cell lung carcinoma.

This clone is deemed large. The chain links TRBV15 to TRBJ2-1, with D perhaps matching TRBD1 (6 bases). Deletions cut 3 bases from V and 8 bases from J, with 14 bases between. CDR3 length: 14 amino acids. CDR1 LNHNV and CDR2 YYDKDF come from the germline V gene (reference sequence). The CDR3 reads CATSSDSGEDEQFF. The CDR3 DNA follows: TGTGCCACCAGCAGTGACTCAGGGGAAGATGAGCAGTTCTTC. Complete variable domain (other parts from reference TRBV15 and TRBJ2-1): DAMVIQNPRYQVTQFGKPVTLSCSQTLNHNVMYWYQQKSSQAPKLLFHYYDKDFNNEADTPDNFQSRRPNTSFCFLDIRSPGLGDTAMYLCATSSDSGEDEQFFGPGTRLTVL.

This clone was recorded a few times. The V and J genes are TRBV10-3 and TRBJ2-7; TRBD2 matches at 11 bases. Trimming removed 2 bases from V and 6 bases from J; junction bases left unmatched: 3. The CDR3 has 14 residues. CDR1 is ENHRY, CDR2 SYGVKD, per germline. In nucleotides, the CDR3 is TGTGCCATCAGTGAGGGTCTAGCGGGAGGCGAGCAGTACTTC. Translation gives CAISEGLAGGEQYF.

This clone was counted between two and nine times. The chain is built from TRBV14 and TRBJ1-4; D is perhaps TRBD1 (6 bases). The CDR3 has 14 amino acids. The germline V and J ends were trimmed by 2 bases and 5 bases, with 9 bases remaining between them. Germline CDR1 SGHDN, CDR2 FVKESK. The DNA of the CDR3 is TGTGCCAGCAGCCAACTTACAGGGAATGAAAAACTGTTTTTT. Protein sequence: CASSQLTGNEKLFF.

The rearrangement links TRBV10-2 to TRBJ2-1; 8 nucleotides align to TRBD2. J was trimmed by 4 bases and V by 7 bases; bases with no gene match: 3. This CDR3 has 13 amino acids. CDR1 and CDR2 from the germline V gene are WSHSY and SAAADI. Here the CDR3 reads CASTGGRYNEQFF. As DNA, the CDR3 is TGCGCCAGCACCGGCGGGAGGTACAATGAGCAGTTCTTC.

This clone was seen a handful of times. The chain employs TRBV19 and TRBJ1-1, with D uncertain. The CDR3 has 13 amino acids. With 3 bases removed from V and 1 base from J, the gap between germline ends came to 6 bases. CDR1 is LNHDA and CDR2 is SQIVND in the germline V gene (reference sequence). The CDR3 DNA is TGTGCCAGTAGTATGAGCGAGAACACTGAAGCTTTCTTT. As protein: CASSMSENTEAFF.

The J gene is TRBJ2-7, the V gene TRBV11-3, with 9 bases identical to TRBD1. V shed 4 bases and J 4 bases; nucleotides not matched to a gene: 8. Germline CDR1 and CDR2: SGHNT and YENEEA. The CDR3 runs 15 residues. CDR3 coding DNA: TGTGCCAGCAGCTGGCCGGGACAGGGCATATACGAGCAGTACTTC. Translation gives CASSWPGQGIYEQYF.

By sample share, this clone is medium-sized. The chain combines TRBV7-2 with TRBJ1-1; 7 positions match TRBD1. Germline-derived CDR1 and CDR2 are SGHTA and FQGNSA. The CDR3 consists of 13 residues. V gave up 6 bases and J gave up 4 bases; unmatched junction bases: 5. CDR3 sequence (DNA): TGTGCCAGCAGGCAGACAGGGACCACTGAAGCTTTCTTT. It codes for CASRQTGTTEAFF. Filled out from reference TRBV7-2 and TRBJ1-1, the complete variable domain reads GAGVSQSPSNKVTEKGKDVELRCDPISGHTALYWYRQSLGQGLEFLIYFQGNSAPDKSGLPSDRFSAERTGGSVSTLTIQRTQQEDSAVYLCASRQTGTTEAFFGQGTRLTVV.

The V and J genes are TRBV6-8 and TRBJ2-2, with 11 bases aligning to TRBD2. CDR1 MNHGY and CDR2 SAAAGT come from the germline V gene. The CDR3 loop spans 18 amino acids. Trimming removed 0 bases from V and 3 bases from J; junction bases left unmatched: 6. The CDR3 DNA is TGTGCCAGCAGTTACTCGTCTAGCGGGAGGATATACACCGGGGAGCTGTTTTTT. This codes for CASSYSSSGRIYTGELFF.

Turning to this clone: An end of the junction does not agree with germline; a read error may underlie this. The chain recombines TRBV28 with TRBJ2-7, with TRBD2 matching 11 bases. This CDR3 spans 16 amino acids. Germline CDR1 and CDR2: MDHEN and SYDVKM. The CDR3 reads CASIPAAGIAGGRIDF. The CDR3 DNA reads TGTGCCAGCATCCCCGCGGCGGGGATAGCGGGAGGGCGTATAGACTTC.

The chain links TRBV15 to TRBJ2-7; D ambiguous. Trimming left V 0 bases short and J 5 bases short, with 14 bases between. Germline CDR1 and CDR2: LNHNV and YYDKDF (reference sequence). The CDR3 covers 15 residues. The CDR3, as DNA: TGTGCCACCAGCAGAGATAACCGGGCCATCGACGAGCAGTACTTC. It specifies CATSRDNRAIDEQYF.

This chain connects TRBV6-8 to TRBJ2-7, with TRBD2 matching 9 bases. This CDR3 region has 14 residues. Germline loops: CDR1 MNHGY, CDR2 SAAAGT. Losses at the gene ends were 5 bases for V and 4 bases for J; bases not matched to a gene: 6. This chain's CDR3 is CASSDGSGGYEQYF. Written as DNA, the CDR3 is TGTGCCAGCAGTGACGGTAGCGGGGGATACGAGCAGTACTTC.

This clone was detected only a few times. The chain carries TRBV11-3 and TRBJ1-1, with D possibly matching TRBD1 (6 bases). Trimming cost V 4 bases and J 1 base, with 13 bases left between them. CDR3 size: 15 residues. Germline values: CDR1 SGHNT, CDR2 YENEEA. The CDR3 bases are TGTGCCAGCAGCTCACTCTCGACAGGGAACACTGAAGCTTTCTTT. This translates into CASSSLSTGNTEAFF.

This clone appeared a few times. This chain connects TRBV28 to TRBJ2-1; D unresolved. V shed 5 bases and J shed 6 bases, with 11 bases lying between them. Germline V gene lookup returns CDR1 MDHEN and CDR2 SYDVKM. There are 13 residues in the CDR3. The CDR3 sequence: CASSPTVLNEQFF. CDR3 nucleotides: TGTGCCAGCAGTCCGACCGTTCTCAATGAGCAGTTCTTC.

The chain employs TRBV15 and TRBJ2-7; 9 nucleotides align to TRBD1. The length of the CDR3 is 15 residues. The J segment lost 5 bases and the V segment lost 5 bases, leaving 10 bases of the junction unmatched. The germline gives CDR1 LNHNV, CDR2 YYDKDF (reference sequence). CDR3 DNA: TGTGCCACCAGCGGCCCGGGACAGGGCTTTCACGAGCAGTACTTC. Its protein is CATSGPGQGFHEQYF.

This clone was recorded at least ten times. Here the CDR3 DNA reads TGTGCCAGCAGTGAAGCTACAGGGTACCAGCCCCAGCATTTT. Translated, it gives CASSEATGYQPQHF. V gene TRBV6-1 combines with J gene TRBJ1-5, with D possibly TRBD1 on 6 matching bases. CDR3 size: 14 residues. Germline V gives CDR1 MNHNS, CDR2 SASEGT. V was shortened by 0 bases and J by 7 bases, with 10 bases between the two germline ends.

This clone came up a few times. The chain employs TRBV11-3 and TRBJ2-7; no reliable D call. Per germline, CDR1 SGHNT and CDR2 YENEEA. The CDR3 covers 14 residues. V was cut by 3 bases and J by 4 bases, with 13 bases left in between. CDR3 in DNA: TGTGCCAGCAGCTTGGAGCAGGTCAGTTACGAGCAGTACTTC. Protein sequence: CASSLEQVSYEQYF.

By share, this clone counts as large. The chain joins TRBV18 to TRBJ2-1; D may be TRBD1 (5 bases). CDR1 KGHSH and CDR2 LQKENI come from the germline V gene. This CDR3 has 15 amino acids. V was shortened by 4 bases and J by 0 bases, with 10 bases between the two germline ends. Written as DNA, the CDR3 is TGTGCCAGCTCACTTCAGGGTGGCTCCTACAATGAGCAGTTCTTC. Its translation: CASSLQGGSYNEQFF.

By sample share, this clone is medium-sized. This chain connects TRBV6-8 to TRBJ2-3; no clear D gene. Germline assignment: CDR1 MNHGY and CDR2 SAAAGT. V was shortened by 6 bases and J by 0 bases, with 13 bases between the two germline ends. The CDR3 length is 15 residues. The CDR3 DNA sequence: TGTGCCAGCAGATGGGTCGTATCTAGCACAGATACGCAGTATTTT. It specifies CASRWVVSSTDTQYF.

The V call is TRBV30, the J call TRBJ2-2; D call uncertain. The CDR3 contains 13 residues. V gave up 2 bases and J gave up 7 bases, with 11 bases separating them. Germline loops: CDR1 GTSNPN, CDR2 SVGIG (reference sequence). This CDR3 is CAWSKLRGGELFF. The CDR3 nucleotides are TGTGCCTGGAGTAAATTAAGAGGCGGGGAGCTGTTTTTT.

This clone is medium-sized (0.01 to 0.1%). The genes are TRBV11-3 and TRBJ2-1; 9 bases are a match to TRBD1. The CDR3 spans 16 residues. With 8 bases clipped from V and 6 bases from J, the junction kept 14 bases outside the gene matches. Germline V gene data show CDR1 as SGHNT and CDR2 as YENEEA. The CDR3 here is CASSVGVGQGLNEQFF. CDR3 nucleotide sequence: TGTGCCAGCTCCGTGGGAGTGGGACAGGGCCTCAATGAGCAGTTCTTC.

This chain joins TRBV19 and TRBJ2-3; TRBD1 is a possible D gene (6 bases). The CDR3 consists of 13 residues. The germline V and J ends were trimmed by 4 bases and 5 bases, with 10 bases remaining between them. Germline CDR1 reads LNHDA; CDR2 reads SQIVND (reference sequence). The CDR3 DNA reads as TGTGCCAGTAGTAGGGGGCTTCAAGATACGCAGTATTTT. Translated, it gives CASSRGLQDTQYF.